This T cell receptor (beta chain) was obtained from a study of CD8 T cells in Susac syndrome. TCR beta sequencing was performed on blood CD8+ and CD4+ T cells. TEMRA cells were FACS-enriched, while CD8+ and CD4+ T cells were negatively isolated. In this sample, this clonotype turned up once. It was with random hexamers that 0.5 to 1 ug RNA was reverse transcribed. TCRdb passed the immunoSEQ multiplex PCR reads through MiXCR, listing each CDR3 protein once. Found here are around 280,000 distinct CDR3 sequences, under 95% of them singletons; the top ten hold approximately 0.065%. CDR1 is MGHRA and CDR2 is YSYEKL in the germline V gene. V shed 4 bases and J 5 bases; nucleotides not matched to a gene: 8. This CDR3 is built from 15 residues.

The J gene is TRBJ1-2, the V gene TRBV4-1; 9 positions match TRBD1. This receptor was obtained from a human donor with multiple sclerosis. Sequenced sample: CD4+ T cells from PBMCs. DNA for the CDR3: TGCGCCAGCAGCCCATCGACAGGGGGGACGTATGGCTACACCTTC. Translating it yields CASSPSTGGTYGYTF.